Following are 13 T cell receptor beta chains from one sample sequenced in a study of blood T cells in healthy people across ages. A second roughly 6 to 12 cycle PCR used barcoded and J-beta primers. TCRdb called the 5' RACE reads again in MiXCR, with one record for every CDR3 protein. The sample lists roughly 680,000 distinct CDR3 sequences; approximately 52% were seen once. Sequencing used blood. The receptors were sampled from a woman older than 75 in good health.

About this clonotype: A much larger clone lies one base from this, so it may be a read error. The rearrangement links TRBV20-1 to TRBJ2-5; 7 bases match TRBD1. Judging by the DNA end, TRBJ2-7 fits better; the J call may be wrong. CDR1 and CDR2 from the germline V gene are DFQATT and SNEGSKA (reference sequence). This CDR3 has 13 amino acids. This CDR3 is CGARDYRGSEQYF. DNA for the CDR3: TGCGGTGCTAGAGATTACAGGGGCTCCGAGCAGTACTTC.

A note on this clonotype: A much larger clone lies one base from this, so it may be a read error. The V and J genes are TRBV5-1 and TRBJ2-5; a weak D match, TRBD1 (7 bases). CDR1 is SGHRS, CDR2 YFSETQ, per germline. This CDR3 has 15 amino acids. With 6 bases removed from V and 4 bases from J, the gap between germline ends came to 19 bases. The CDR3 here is CASTPDQGGGETQYF. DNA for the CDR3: TGCGCCAGCACGCCCGACCAGGGGGGAGGAGAGACCCAGTACTTC. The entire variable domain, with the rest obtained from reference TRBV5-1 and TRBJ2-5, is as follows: KAGVTQTPRYLIKTRGQQVTLSCSPISGHRSVSWYQQTPGQGLQFLFEYFSETQRNKGNFPGRFSGRQFSNSRSEMNVSTLELGDSALYLCASTPDQGGGETQYFGPGTRLLVL.

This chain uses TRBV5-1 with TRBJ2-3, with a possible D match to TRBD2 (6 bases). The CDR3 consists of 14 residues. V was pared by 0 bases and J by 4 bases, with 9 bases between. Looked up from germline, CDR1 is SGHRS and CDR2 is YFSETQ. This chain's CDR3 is CASSLGGEPDTQYF. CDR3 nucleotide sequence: TGCGCCAGCAGCTTGGGCGGGGAACCAGATACGCAGTATTTT.

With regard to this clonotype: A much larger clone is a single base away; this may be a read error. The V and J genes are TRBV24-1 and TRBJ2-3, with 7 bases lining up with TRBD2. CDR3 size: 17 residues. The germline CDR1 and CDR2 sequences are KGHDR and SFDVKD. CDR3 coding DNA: TGTGCCACCAGTGATTGGGCTGGGCGGGAGCTGACAGATCCGCAGTATTTT. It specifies CATSDWAGRELTDPQYF.

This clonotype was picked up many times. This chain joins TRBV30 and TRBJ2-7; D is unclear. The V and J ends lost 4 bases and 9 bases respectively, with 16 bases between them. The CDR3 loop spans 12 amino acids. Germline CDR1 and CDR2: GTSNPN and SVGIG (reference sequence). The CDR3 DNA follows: TGTGCCTGGAAACAGAGCCTGGTGGTGCAGTACTTC. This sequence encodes CAWKQSLVVQYF.

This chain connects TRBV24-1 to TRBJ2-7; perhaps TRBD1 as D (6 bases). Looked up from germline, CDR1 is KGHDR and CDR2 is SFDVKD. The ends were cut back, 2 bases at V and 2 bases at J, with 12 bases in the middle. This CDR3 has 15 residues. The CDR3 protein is CATSDSSRDTYEQYF. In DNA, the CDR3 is TGTGCCACCAGTGATTCCAGCAGGGACACCTACGAGCAGTACTTC.

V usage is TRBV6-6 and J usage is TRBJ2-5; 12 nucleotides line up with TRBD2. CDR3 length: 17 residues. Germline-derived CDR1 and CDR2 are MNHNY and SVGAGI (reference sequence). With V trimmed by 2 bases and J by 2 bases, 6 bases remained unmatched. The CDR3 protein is CASSYRLAGVIQETQYF. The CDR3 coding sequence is TGTGCCAGCAGTTACAGACTAGCGGGGGTTATTCAAGAGACCCAGTACTTC.

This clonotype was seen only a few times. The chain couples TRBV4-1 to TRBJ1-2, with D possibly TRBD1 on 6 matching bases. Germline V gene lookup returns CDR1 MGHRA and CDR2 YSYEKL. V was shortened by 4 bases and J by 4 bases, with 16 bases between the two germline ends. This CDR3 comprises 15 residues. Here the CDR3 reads CASSPAALGGYGYTF. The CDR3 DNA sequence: TGCGCCAGCAGCCCAGCCGCTTTAGGGGGCTATGGCTACACCTTC.

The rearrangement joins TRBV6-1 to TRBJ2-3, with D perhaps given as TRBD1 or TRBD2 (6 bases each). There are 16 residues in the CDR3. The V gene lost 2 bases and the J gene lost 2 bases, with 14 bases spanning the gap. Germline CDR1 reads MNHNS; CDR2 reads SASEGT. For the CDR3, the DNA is TGTGCCAGCAGTGAAAAGCGGAGGGGGTACACAGATACGCAGTATTTT. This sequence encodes CASSEKRRGYTDTQYF.

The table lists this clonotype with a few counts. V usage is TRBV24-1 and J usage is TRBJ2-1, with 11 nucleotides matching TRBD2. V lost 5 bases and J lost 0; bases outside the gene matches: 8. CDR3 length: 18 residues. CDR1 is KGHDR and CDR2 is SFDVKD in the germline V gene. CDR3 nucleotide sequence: TGTGCCACCAGTGGCCCTGTAGCGGGAGGGAGCTCCTACAATGAGCAGTTCTTC. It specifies CATSGPVAGGSSYNEQFF.

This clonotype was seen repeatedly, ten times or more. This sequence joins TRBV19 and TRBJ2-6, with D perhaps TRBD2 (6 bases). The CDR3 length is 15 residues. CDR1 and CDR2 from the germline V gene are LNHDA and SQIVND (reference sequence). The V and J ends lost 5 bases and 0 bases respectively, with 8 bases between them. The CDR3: CASSRGFSGANVLTF. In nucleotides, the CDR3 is TGTGCCAGTAGTCGGGGGTTCTCTGGGGCCAACGTCCTGACTTTC.

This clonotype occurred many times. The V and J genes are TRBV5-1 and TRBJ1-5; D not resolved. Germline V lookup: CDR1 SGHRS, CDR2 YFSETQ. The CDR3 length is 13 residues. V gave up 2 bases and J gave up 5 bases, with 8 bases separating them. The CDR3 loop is CASSFDTDQPQHF. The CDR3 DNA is TGCGCCAGCAGCTTTGACACCGATCAGCCCCAGCATTTT.

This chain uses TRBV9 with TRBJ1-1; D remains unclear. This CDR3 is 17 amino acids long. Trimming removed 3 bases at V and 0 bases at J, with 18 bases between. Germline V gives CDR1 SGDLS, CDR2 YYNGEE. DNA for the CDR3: TGTGCCAGCAGCGCGCACCTGCCGGGGTCGGTGAACACTGAAGCTTTCTTT. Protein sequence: CASSAHLPGSVNTEAFF. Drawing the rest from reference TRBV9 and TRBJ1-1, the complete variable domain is DSGVTQTPKHLITATGQRVTLRCSPRSGDLSVYWYQQSLDQGLQFLIQYYNGEERAKGNILERFSAQQFPDLHSELNLSSLELGDSALYFCASSAHLPGSVNTEAFFGQGTRLTVV.